These T cell receptor beta chains were read from a single sample in a study of T cells in Graves' hyperthyroidism and ophthalmopathy. Each CDR3 protein gets one entry after TCRdb re-called the multiplex PCR reads with MiXCR. The top ten clones hold 3% to 4.5% of a sample with some 620,000 distinct CDR3 sequences, about 16% of them seen once. The sample consisted of blood. These receptor sequences come from a woman aged 30 to 39 with Graves' hyperthyroidism. Each CDR3 is given with its conserved first and last residue. Fields, in order: clone size, D gene, J gene, CDR3 length, V gene, CDR3 DNA, CDR3 protein. The D gene is left open where the match is weak. Clone size is shown for a subset of rows, as once, few, many or a class of expanded clone.

many | . | TRBJ1-4 | 13 | TRBV18 | TGTGCCAGCTCACCACCGGAAGGTGAAAAACTGTTTTTT | CASSPPEGEKLFF
many | . | TRBJ1-1 | 14 | TRBV3-1 | TGTGCCAGCAGCCAACTGCCAAGAAACACTGAAGCTTTCTTT | CASSQLPRNTEAFF
few | . | TRBJ1-6 | 14 | TRBV7-9 | TGTGCCAGCAGCCCCGCCCCGACTAATTCACCCCTCCACTTT | CASSPAPTNSPLHF
many | . | TRBJ1-1 | 13 | TRBV5-6 | TGTGCCAGCAGCTTATCAGGGTTTGCTGAAGCTTTCTTT | CASSLSGFAEAFF
few | . | TRBJ2-7 | 13 | TRBV20-1 | TGCAGTGCTAGTGGGCAGGGCCCCTACGAGCAGTACTTC | CSASGQGPYEQYF
. | TRBD2 | TRBJ2-4 | 14 | TRBV7-3 | TGTACCAGCAGCTTAAATAGCGGGGGCAACATTCAGTACTTC | CTSSLNSGGNIQYF
many | . | TRBJ2-7 | 11 | TRBV3-1 | TGTGCCAGCAGCCAAAGCTACGAGCAGTACTTC | CASSQSYEQYF
. | . | TRBJ2-7 | 13 | TRBV12-3/TRBV12-4 | TGTGCCAGCACGTGGGGTAGCTGGAACGAGCAGTACTTC | CASTWGSWNEQYF
many | . | TRBJ2-7 | 13 | TRBV6-1 | TGTGCCAGCAGTCCAACAGGGATGGGGGAGCAGTACTTC | CASSPTGMGEQYF
many | . | TRBJ2-2 | 16 | TRBV20-1 | TGCAGTGCTAGAGATCTCTACCAAGCGGATACCGGGGAGCTGTTTTTT | CSARDLYQADTGELFF
. | . | TRBJ1-3 | 15 | TRBV3-1 | TGTGCCAGCAGCCAAGTCCGGGGACCTGGAAACACCATATATTTT | CASSQVRGPGNTIYF
many | . | TRBJ2-3 | 15 | TRBV7-2 | TGTGCCAGCAGCTTAGCTTTGAGGGACACAGATACGCAGTATTTT | CASSLALRDTDTQYF
. | TRBD1 | TRBJ2-5 | 14 | TRBV5-5 | TGTGCCAGCAGCTTACAGGGGAAGGGGGAGACCCAGTACTTC | CASSLQGKGETQYF
many | . | TRBJ2-5 | 19 | TRBV6-2/TRBV6-3 | TGTGCCAGCAGTTACTCAGGAAAATCGGGACATACTATTGAAGAGACCCAGTACTTC | CASSYSGKSGHTIEETQYF
few | . | TRBJ2-6 | 15 | TRBV4-2 | TGTGCCAGCAGCCAAGAAGGCTCTGGGGCCAACGTCCTGACTTTC | CASSQEGSGANVLTF
few | TRBD2 | TRBJ2-7 | 23 | TRBV20-1 | TGCAGTGCTAGAGATTTGTCAGGGGGGGAGACTAGCGGGAACCTAAGAGGCTCCTACGAGCAGTACTTC | CSARDLSGGETSGNLRGSYEQYF
many | TRBD2 | TRBJ2-7 | 17 | TRBV7-9 | TGTGCCAGCAGCTCCGGGACTAGATTGAGGCGGCACTACGAGCAGTACTTC | CASSSGTRLRRHYEQYF
. | . | TRBJ1-5 | 14 | TRBV20-1 | TGCAGTGCAATTGACAGGAGGCGGAATCAGCCCCAGCATTTT | CSAIDRRRNQPQHF
few | . | TRBJ2-1 | 14 | TRBV3-1 | TGTGCCAGCAGTCCCGGGACTGCACATGATGAGCAGTTCTTC | CASSPGTAHDEQFF
many | TRBD2 | TRBJ2-2 | 15 | TRBV20-1 | TGCAGTGCTCAAGGGACTAGCGGGCACACCGGGGAGCTGTTTTTT | CSAQGTSGHTGELFF
many | . | TRBJ2-3 | 11 | TRBV18 | TGTGCCAGCGAAGAGGCAGGGTCCCAGTATTTT | CASEEAGSQYF
many | . | TRBJ2-5 | 11 | TRBV28 | TGTGCCAGCCGAACGTCAGAGACCCAGTACTTC | CASRTSETQYF
many | TRBD2 | TRBJ2-7 | 11 | TRBV7-8 | TGTGCCACCATTGCGGGGGGCGAGCAGTACTTC | CATIAGGEQYF
few | . | TRBJ1-2 | 13 | TRBV20-1 | TGCAGTGCTCTTACCCAGGACCCACCCGGCTACACCTTC | CSALTQDPPGYTF
many | . | TRBJ2-1 | 15 | TRBV20-1 | TGCAGTGCCCGTGACCGCCTCATCTCCTACAATGAGCAGTTCTTC | CSARDRLISYNEQFF
many | . | TRBJ2-1 | 17 | TRBV5-5 | TGTGCCAGCAGCTTTCCGCCGACAGGGAGGACGGGTGATGAGCAGTTCTTC | CASSFPPTGRTGDEQFF
many | . | TRBJ2-7 | 14 | TRBV11-2 | TGTGCCAGCAGCACGAGGGTAAGCTCCTACGAGCAGTACTTC | CASSTRVSSYEQYF
many | . | TRBJ2-5 | 13 | TRBV20-1 | TGCAGTGCTAGAAATTGGGAAAAAGAGACCCAGTACTTC | CSARNWEKETQYF
many | . | TRBJ2-7 | 12 | TRBV30 | TGTGCCTGGAGTTTTGGTAGTTACGAGCAGTACTTC | CAWSFGSYEQYF
many | TRBD1 | TRBJ2-3 | 16 | TRBV30 | TGTGCCTGGAGTGGCACAGGGGGCGAGAGCACAGATACGCAGTATTTT | CAWSGTGGESTDTQYF
. | TRBD1 | TRBJ2-1 | 15 | TRBV18 | TGTGCCAGCTCACCACCAGGGGACAGATACAATGAGCAGTTCTTC | CASSPPGDRYNEQFF
. | . | TRBJ2-3 | 15 | TRBV30 | TGTGCCTGGAGTCCGACTGCCGATGGCCCAGATACGCAGTATTTT | CAWSPTADGPDTQYF
many | TRBD2 | TRBJ2-1 | 19 | TRBV9 | TGTGCCAGCAGCACACGACTCACCGGGACTAGCGGGCCACGTAATGAGCAGTTCTTC | CASSTRLTGTSGPRNEQFF
many | . | TRBJ2-5 | 13 | TRBV11-3 | TGTGCCAGCAGCCTGAATAGCCAAGAGACCCAGTACTTC | CASSLNSQETQYF
few | . | TRBJ1-4 | 14 | TRBV20-1 | TGCAGTGCTAGAGTTCCCAGATTCAATGAAAAACTGTTTTTT | CSARVPRFNEKLFF
many | . | TRBJ1-1 | 13 | TRBV30 | TGTGCCTGGAGTACCGGGTCCCCGCACCCAGCTTTCTTT | CAWSTGSPHPAFF
many | . | TRBJ2-3 | 12 | TRBV29-1 | TGCAGCGCGGGCGAACGGCAAGATACGCAGTATTTT | CSAGERQDTQYF
many | . | TRBJ2-7 | 15 | TRBV28 | TGTGCCAGCAGTAATCAGGTCCCGAGCTCCTACGAGCAGTACTTC | CASSNQVPSSYEQYF
. | TRBD2 | TRBJ2-7 | 14 | TRBV28 | TGTGCCTGCAATGACGCGGGAGGGCCGAAGGAGCAGTACTTC | CACNDAGGPKEQYF
. | . | TRBJ1-1 | 13 | TRBV14 | TGTGCCAGCAGACGCTCCCTGAACACTGAAGCTTTCTTT | CASRRSLNTEAFF
few | TRBD1 | TRBJ1-4 | 14 | TRBV10-2 | TGCGCCAGCAGCGGACAGGGAACGGATGAAAAACTGTTTTTT | CASSGQGTDEKLFF
. | . | TRBJ2-2 | 14 | TRBV6-2/TRBV6-3 | TGTGCCAGCACCGACCAGGGCGACACCGGGGAGCTGTTTTTT | CASTDQGDTGELFF
many | TRBD1 | TRBJ2-7 | 14 | TRBV11-3 | TGTGCCAGCAGCCGACAGGGTCTCTTCGACGAGCAGTACTTC | CASSRQGLFDEQYF
once | TRBD1 | TRBJ2-7 | 16 | TRBV14 | TGTGCCAGCAGCCACCACCGGGACAGGGGCTATGGGGAGCAGTACTTC | CASSHHRDRGYGEQYF
. | . | TRBJ2-7 | 14 | TRBV3-1 | TGTGCCAGCAGGCGGGACAGCCACTCCTACGAGCAGTACTTC | CASRRDSHSYEQYF
. | . | TRBJ2-7 | 15 | TRBV9 | TGTGCCAGCAGCGTAGCTATTGATGGGCCCTACGAGCAGTACTTC | CASSVAIDGPYEQYF
. | . | TRBJ2-3 | 13 | TRBV19 | TGTGCCACCGGGACGGTTAGCACAGATACGCAGTATTTT | CATGTVSTDTQYF
few | . | TRBJ2-4 | 16 | TRBV25-1 | TGTGCCAGCAGACCTTCCTTGGGTGAGGCCAAAAACATTCAGTACTTC | CASRPSLGEAKNIQYF
many | . | TRBJ1-1 | 13 | TRBV2 | TGTGCCAGCAGGCCCAGGAGGAACACTGAAGCTTTCTTT | CASRPRRNTEAFF
many | TRBD1 | TRBJ2-3 | 17 | TRBV27 | TGTGCCAGCAGTTTTTACTACTCGGACAGGGGAGCAGATACGCAGTATTTT | CASSFYYSDRGADTQYF
many | . | TRBJ2-1 | 12 | TRBV27 | TGTGCCAGCGGTTACCCGGCGAATGAGCAGTTCTTC | CASGYPANEQFF